This TCR beta chain appears in the sequencing data of a study of shared clonotypes between healthy human individuals. The CDR3 runs to 13 residues. V shed 5 bases and J shed 2 bases, with 8 bases lying between them. Germline V gives CDR1 KGHSH, CDR2 LQKENI. Clones were read by immunoSEQ multiplex PCR, and TCRdb kept only the in-frame ones, dropping some. The sample consists of hundreds of thousands of clones, more than 95% of them appearing once. General study results and limits: Incompleteness in sorted-subset sequencing, despite large depth, was shown by rarefaction.

As for this clone: Its specificity is unknown.

Sequencing used naive CD4+ T cells sorted from blood. Regarding subset: CD45RA+ positively selected. The V gene is TRBV18, the J gene TRBJ2-3, with D unresolved. The receptor was derived from a woman aged 25 to 39 in good health. The CDR3 coding sequence is TGTGCCAGCTCAAAAACAACCACAGATACGCAGTATTTT. Translation: CASSKTTTDTQYF.